The 30 T cell receptor beta chains below come from one sample, sequenced in a study of blood T cells in healthy people across ages. A second PCR, run for roughly 7 to 12 cycles, used a sample-barcoded 5' primer plus a J-beta primer mix. MiXCR was run by TCRdb on the 5' RACE reads, yielding one entry per CDR3 protein. Of about 2 million distinct CDR3 sequences listed, about 50% are singletons. Specimen: blood. The source is a woman between 35 and 50 years old in good health.

Concerning this clonotype itself: Its ends do not fully match the called genes, so a read error is possible. This sequence joins TRBV4-1 and TRBJ2-5; the D is unclear. The CDR3 covers 14 residues. Germline V gene sequence: CDR1 MGHRA, CDR2 YSYEKL. The CDR3 protein is CVSSQEPGQETQYF. The CDR3 region has the DNA TGCGTCAGCAGCCAAGAGCCAGGCCAAGAGACCCAGTACTTC.

This rearrangement joins TRBV10-3 to TRBJ2-7; either TRBD1 or TRBD2 may supply D (6 bases each). The J call is doubtful: the DNA matches TRBJ2-5 better. This CDR3 has 15 residues. The germline CDR1 and CDR2 sequences are ENHRY and SYGVKD. The CDR3 here is CAISGGTRGRETQYF. The DNA of the CDR3 is TGTGCCATCAGTGGCGGGACAAGGGGCCGGGAGACCCAGTACTTC.

In its sample, this clonotype was seen a few times. The V and J genes are TRBV7-6 and TRBJ2-3; possibly TRBD2 for D (6 bases). V lost 1 base to trimming and J lost 2 bases, with 10 bases between them. The CDR3 runs to 15 residues. CDR1 is SGHVS and CDR2 is FNYEAQ in the germline V gene. CDR3 protein: CASSLGSGDTDTQYF. DNA of the CDR3: TGTGCCAGCAGCTTAGGTAGCGGAGACACAGATACGCAGTATTTT.

V gene TRBV5-6 combines with J gene TRBJ2-2; D is undetermined. CDR3 size: 16 residues. Germline CDR1 is SGHDT and CDR2 is YYEEEE. Trimming pared 4 bases from V and 0 bases from J, leaving 13 bases between. CDR3 in amino acids: CASSPFGGPNTGELFF. CDR3 sequence (DNA): TGTGCCAGCAGCCCGTTCGGCGGACCGAACACCGGGGAGCTGTTTTTT.

CDR3 DNA: TGCAGTGCTAGGAAATCGGGCTCAACGGACGCCGAGCAGTACTTC. It specifies CSARKSGSTDAEQYF. The chain employs TRBV20-1 and TRBJ2-5, with D uncertain. The end of the DNA is better explained by TRBJ2-7, so the J call may be wrong. In germline, CDR1 is DFQATT, CDR2 SNEGSKA (reference sequence). The CDR3 spans 15 residues.

In its sample, this clonotype was seen once. The genes are TRBV9 and TRBJ2-6; 9 nucleotides agree with TRBD2. The CDR3 covers 17 residues. Looked up from germline, CDR1 is SGDLS and CDR2 is YYNGEE. J gave up 3 bases and V 2 bases, and 6 bases lay outside the gene matches. CDR3: CASSVGGGADGANVLTF. CDR3 nucleotides: TGTGCCAGCAGCGTTGGCGGGGGGGCCGATGGGGCCAACGTCCTGACTTTC.

V and J are TRBV20-1 and TRBJ1-5; a possible D gene is TRBD1 (6 bases). The CDR3 spans 15 residues. Germline assignment: CDR1 DFQATT and CDR2 SNEGSKA (reference sequence). Trimming stripped 0 bases from V and 3 bases from J, with 12 bases between. CDR3 bases: TGCAGTGCTAGAGACGCAGGGGATCTCAATCAGCCCCAGCATTTT. This translates into CSARDAGDLNQPQHF.

This clonotype has more than one count but fewer than ten. The genes are TRBV7-2 and TRBJ1-2; D call uncertain. The CDR3 runs to 14 residues. The germline V gene encodes CDR1 SGHTA and CDR2 FQGNSA. The V gene lost 5 bases and the J gene lost 6 bases, with 16 bases spanning the gap. CDR3 nucleotides: TGTGCCAGCAGCACCGGGAGGGAGCCCCATGGCTACACCTTC. Protein product: CASSTGREPHGYTF.

The V call is TRBV5-6, the J call TRBJ1-6, with D possibly being TRBD1 (6 bases). Germline V gives CDR1 SGHDT, CDR2 YYEEEE. Trimming stripped 0 bases from V and 7 bases from J, with 14 bases between. The CDR3 consists of 16 residues. The CDR3 spells CASSLGQQGRNSPLHF. CDR3 coding DNA: TGTGCCAGCAGCTTGGGGCAACAGGGTCGAAATTCACCCCTCCACTTT.

The V call is TRBV20-1, the J call TRBJ2-3; tentative D call: TRBD1 (7 bases). The CDR3 has 14 residues. Germline V gene lookup returns CDR1 DFQATT and CDR2 SNEGSKA (reference sequence). V dropped 6 bases and J dropped 1 base, with 14 bases sitting between them. CDR3 residues: CSAEGQRRTDTQYF. The CDR3 DNA sequence: TGCAGTGCGGAGGGACAGCGACGCACAGATACGCAGTATTTT.

The chain recombines TRBV20-1 with TRBJ1-2; D gene unclear. Looked up from germline, CDR1 is DFQATT and CDR2 is SNEGSKA (reference sequence). The CDR3 length is 13 residues. V lost 0 bases to trimming and J lost 5 bases, with 10 bases between them. The CDR3 is CSAREERKYGYTF. The CDR3 nucleotides are TGCAGTGCTAGAGAAGAAAGGAAATATGGCTACACCTTC.

The CDR3: CASSQRGSPTDTQYF. CDR3 nucleotide sequence: TGTGCCAGCAGCCAACGAGGGTCCCCCACAGATACGCAGTATTTT. The chain links TRBV3-1 to TRBJ2-3; a weak D match, TRBD2 (5 bases). The ends were cut back, 2 bases at V and 2 bases at J, with 11 bases in the middle. The CDR3 length is 15 residues. Germline CDR1 is LGHDT and CDR2 is YNNKEL (reference sequence).

J is TRBJ1-1 and V is TRBV2; TRBD1 matches at 8 bases. Per germline, CDR1 SNHLY and CDR2 FYNNEI. V dropped 3 bases and J dropped 4; count of bases not matched to a gene: 4. The CDR3 has 14 amino acids. CDR3: CASSESRGLTEAFF. As DNA, the CDR3 is TGTGCCAGCAGTGAGAGCAGGGGGCTCACTGAAGCTTTCTTT.

The J gene is TRBJ2-5, the V gene TRBV28, with 8 bases that match TRBD2. V lost 7 bases and J lost 3; bases outside the gene matches: 13. Germline-derived CDR1 and CDR2 are MDHEN and SYDVKM. This CDR3 comprises 16 residues. The CDR3 sequence: CASTLSTGAGEETQYF. CDR3 in DNA: TGTGCCAGCACCCTTTCCACAGGAGCGGGGGAAGAGACCCAGTACTTC. The entire variable domain, with the rest obtained from reference TRBV28 and TRBJ2-5, is as follows: DVKVTQSSRYLVKRTGEKVFLECVQDMDHENMFWYRQDPGLGLRLIYFSYDVKMKEKGDIPEGYSVSREKKERFSLILESASTNQTSMYLCASTLSTGAGEETQYFGPGTRLLVL.

This rearrangement joins TRBV29-1 to TRBJ2-7; unclear D gene. This CDR3 is 12 amino acids long. Germline V CDR1 and CDR2: SQVTM, ANQGSEA. The V and J ends lost 3 bases and 7 bases respectively, with 13 bases between them. The CDR3 sequence: CSVEVAYNEQYF. As DNA, the CDR3 is TGCAGCGTTGAGGTAGCCTACAATGAGCAGTACTTC.

V usage is TRBV20-1 and J usage is TRBJ2-5, with TRBD2 matching over 12 bases. Germline lookup yields CDR1 DFQATT and CDR2 SNEGSKA (reference sequence). There are 16 residues in the CDR3. Trimming cost V 5 bases and J 3 bases; bases outside gene matches: 10. The CDR3, as DNA: TGCAGTGCTCTTCAACCGACTAGCGGGAGCAAAGAGACCCAGTACTTC. Its translation is CSALQPTSGSKETQYF.

The V and J genes are TRBV20-1 and TRBJ2-5, with TRBD2 matching 13 bases. Germline V CDR1 and CDR2: DFQATT, SNEGSKA (reference sequence). The length of the CDR3 is 16 residues. After removal of 3 bases from V and 4 bases from J, the junction contained 8 bases not matched to a gene. In DNA form, the CDR3 reads TGCAGTGCTAGGTGGGGACTAGCGGGGTTCGGAGAGACCCAGTACTTC. Amino acid sequence: CSARWGLAGFGETQYF.

This clonotype was counted only a few times. The rearrangement uses TRBV4-1 and TRBJ2-5; 9 bases fit TRBD2. The CDR3 covers 18 residues. Trimming took 1 base from V and 1 from J; bases not matched to a gene: 10. Germline lookup yields CDR1 MGHRA and CDR2 YSYEKL. CDR3 nucleotides: TGCGCCAGCAGCCAAGTTTTACGGCTAGCGGGGTCCCAAGAGACCCAGTACTTC. As protein: CASSQVLRLAGSQETQYF.

This clonotype has just a few counts. This chain connects TRBV29-1 to TRBJ2-3; possible D gene TRBD2, 5 bases. The length of the CDR3 is 14 residues. Germline CDR1 SQVTM, CDR2 ANQGSEA. V lost 7 bases to trimming and J lost 5 bases, with 19 bases between them. The DNA of the CDR3 is TGCAGCGCCGACGGTGGGGAGACGGGAGATACGCAGTATTTT. Its protein is CSADGGETGDTQYF.

The chain couples TRBV28 to TRBJ2-1; D is ambiguous. Trimming removed 8 bases from V and 6 bases from J, with 11 bases in between. The germline gives CDR1 MDHEN, CDR2 SYDVKM. The CDR3 is made up of 12 amino acids. CDR3 in amino acids: CASEDGINEQFF. The CDR3 coding sequence is TGTGCCAGCGAGGACGGAATCAATGAGCAGTTCTTC.

The J gene is TRBJ2-7, the V gene TRBV14; D possibly matches TRBD1 or TRBD2 (5 bases each). This CDR3 has 14 residues. CDR1 and CDR2 from the germline V gene are SGHDN and FVKESK. Trimming took off 4 bases at V and 2 bases at J, with 12 bases between the two ends. The CDR3 loop is CASSPRRGAYEQYF. CDR3 DNA sequence: TGTGCCAGCAGCCCCCGGCGAGGGGCCTACGAGCAGTACTTC.

There are a few counts of this clonotype. The chain couples TRBV28 to TRBJ2-3; D assignment may be TRBD1 or TRBD2 (5 bases each). This CDR3 is 17 amino acids long. V was pared by 6 bases and J by 0 bases, with 19 bases between. Per the germline V gene, CDR1 is MDHEN and CDR2 is SYDVKM. CDR3 loop: CASRDPGVGESTDTQYF. CDR3 DNA: TGTGCCAGCAGGGACCCCGGGGTAGGGGAGAGCACAGATACGCAGTATTTT.

The V call is TRBV9, the J call TRBJ2-6; a possible D gene is TRBD1 (6 bases). Trimming removed 4 bases at V and 3 bases at J, with 17 bases between. This CDR3 is built from 17 residues. The germline gives CDR1 SGDLS, CDR2 YYNGEE. The CDR3 protein is CASSPELTGSGANVLTF. CDR3 coding DNA: TGTGCCAGCAGCCCCGAATTAACAGGGAGTGGGGCCAACGTCCTGACTTTC. The variable domain in full, with the rest retrieved from reference TRBV9 and TRBJ2-6, is DSGVTQTPKHLITATGQRVTLRCSPRSGDLSVYWYQQSLDQGLQFLIQYYNGEERAKGNILERFSAQQFPDLHSELNLSSLELGDSALYFCASSPELTGSGANVLTFGAGSRLTVL.

This rearrangement joins TRBV20-1 to TRBJ2-1; the match to TRBD1 covers 7 bases. Germline V lookup: CDR1 DFQATT, CDR2 SNEGSKA (reference sequence). This CDR3 has 15 amino acids. The J segment lost 3 bases and the V segment lost 3 bases, leaving 8 bases of the junction unmatched. This CDR3 reads CSASLPGQFYNEQFF. CDR3 sequence (DNA): TGCAGTGCTAGTCTTCCGGGACAGTTCTACAATGAGCAGTTCTTC.

J is TRBJ2-4 and V is TRBV13, with TRBD1 identical over 7 bases. The germline gives CDR1 PRHDT, CDR2 FYEKMQ (reference sequence). J was trimmed by 0 bases and V by 5 bases; bases with no gene match: 19. There are 20 residues in the CDR3. The CDR3 region has the DNA TGTGCCAGCAGCGCCCGGACAGGCTCAATCCAAGGTCTAGCCAAAAACATTCAGTACTTC. This encodes CASSARTGSIQGLAKNIQYF.

The V call is TRBV9, the J call TRBJ2-3; 9 nucleotides match TRBD2. Germline CDR1 SGDLS, CDR2 YYNGEE. V shed 1 base, J shed 3 bases, and the junction held 6 bases outside the gene matches. The CDR3 covers 16 residues. CDR3 sequence (DNA): TGTGCCAGCAGCGTAAGCGGGGGGACCCGAACAGATACGCAGTATTTT. It encodes CASSVSGGTRTDTQYF.

The chain carries TRBV6-6 and TRBJ1-4; 7 bases agree with TRBD1. With 5 bases clipped from V and 8 bases from J, the junction kept 8 bases outside the gene matches. Germline CDR1 is MNHNY and CDR2 is SVGAGI (reference sequence). The CDR3 covers 14 residues. The CDR3 protein is CASSDGQAAEKLFF. The CDR3 bases are TGTGCCAGCAGTGACGGACAGGCGGCCGAAAAACTGTTTTTT.

This clonotype was counted a few times. The rearrangement joins TRBV11-2 to TRBJ2-1; 13 nucleotides agree with TRBD2. The CDR3 extends over 17 amino acids. Trimming cost V 5 bases and J 5 bases; bases outside gene matches: 9. Germline V gene data show CDR1 as SGHAT and CDR2 as FQNNGV. This CDR3 reads CASSLGGLAGSHNEQFF. The CDR3 nucleotides read TGTGCCAGCAGCCTAGGGGGACTAGCGGGGTCTCACAATGAGCAGTTCTTC.

The chain employs TRBV3-1 and TRBJ1-5, with D unresolved. This CDR3 spans 18 amino acids. Germline-derived CDR1 and CDR2 are LGHDT and YNNKEL (reference sequence). Trimming removed 4 bases at V and 2 bases at J, with 21 bases between. The CDR3 bases are TGTGCCAGCAGCCCCCGAAGTACTCCTGGACCGCGCAATCAGCCCCAGCATTTT. Its translation is CASSPRSTPGPRNQPQHF.

This clonotype was counted between two and nine times. The chain uses TRBV5-1 and TRBJ2-5; D might be TRBD2 (6 bases). V was clipped by 4 bases and J by 5 bases, with 21 bases between them. The germline V gene has CDR1 SGHRS and CDR2 YFSETQ. CDR3 size: 16 residues. The DNA for the CDR3 is TGCGCCAGCAGCCCACAGAGTGGAGGGCTCGGGGAGACCCAGTACTTC. Amino acids: CASSPQSGGLGETQYF.